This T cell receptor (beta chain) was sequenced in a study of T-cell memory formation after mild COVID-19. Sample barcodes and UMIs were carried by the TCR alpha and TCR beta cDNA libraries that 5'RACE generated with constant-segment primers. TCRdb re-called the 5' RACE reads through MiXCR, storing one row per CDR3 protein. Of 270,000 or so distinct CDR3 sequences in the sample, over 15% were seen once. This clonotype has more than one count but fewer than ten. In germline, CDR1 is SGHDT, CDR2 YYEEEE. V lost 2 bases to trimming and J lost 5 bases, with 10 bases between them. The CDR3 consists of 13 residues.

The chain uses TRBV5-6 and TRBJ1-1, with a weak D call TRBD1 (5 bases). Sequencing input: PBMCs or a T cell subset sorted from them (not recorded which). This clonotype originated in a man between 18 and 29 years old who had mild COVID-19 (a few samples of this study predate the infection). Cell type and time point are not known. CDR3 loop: CASSFSEGTEAFF. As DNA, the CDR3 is TGTGCCAGCAGCTTTAGTGAGGGGACTGAAGCTTTCTTT.